The rows below give T cell receptor beta chains drawn from one sample of a study of blood T cell repertoires in COVID-19. Data came from immunoSEQ multiplex PCR; TCRdb stores just in-frame clones and leaves some out. Here the sample spans 60,000 to 65,000 clones, around 76% being singletons. The sample consisted of peripheral blood. Receptors were obtained from a human donor in a cohort sampled during active COVID-19. The CDR3 runs from the conserved cysteine through the conserved F or W. D genes are given only for firm matches. Size tells how often a clone was seen (once, few, many) or the class of an expanded clone, and some rows leave it out.

v_call	clone_size	cdr3_length	j_call	d_call	cdr3_nt	cdr3_aa
TRBV23-1	few	17	TRBJ2-1	TRBD2	TGCGCCAGCAGACCAGCCGGGACTAGCGGGGGGGCCTATGAGCAGTTCTTC	CASRPAGTSGGAYEQFF
TRBV19	.	15	TRBJ2-5	TRBD2	TGTGCCAGTAGTATAGATTCGGGGGGTCAAGAGACCCAGTACTTC	CASSIDSGGQETQYF
TRBV7-8	.	18	TRBJ2-2	TRBD2	TGTGCCAGCAGCTTATTCCCCCGGACTAGCGGGGTTACCGGGGAGCTGTTTTTT	CASSLFPRTSGVTGELFF
TRBV18	.	15	TRBJ1-1	.	TGTGCCAGCTCACCCACGACAGCATGGAACACTGAAGCTTTCTTT	CASSPTTAWNTEAFF
TRBV19	.	15	TRBJ2-4	TRBD1	TGTGCCAGTAGTGTCCAGGGGGCTGGCAAAAACATTCAGTACTTC	CASSVQGAGKNIQYF
TRBV6-5	.	14	TRBJ2-3	.	TGTGCCAGCTTGCGGGGCTCAATGGGAGATACGCAGTATTTT	CASLRGSMGDTQYF
TRBV30	once	14	TRBJ2-7	TRBD1	TGTGCCTGGAGCGGAGTTAGACAGGGCGCCGAGCAGTACTTC	CAWSGVRQGAEQYF
TRBV2	.	18	TRBJ2-5	TRBD2	TGTGCCAGCAGTCCCCCTCGTGGGGGGGTGGGCCCACAAGAGACCCAGTACTTC	CASSPPRGGVGPQETQYF
TRBV2	.	14	TRBJ2-3	TRBD2	TGTGCCAGCAGTACCGGGACTACCACAGATACGCAGTATTTT	CASSTGTTTDTQYF
TRBV11-3	.	13	TRBJ2-5	TRBD2	TGTGCCAGCAGCCGGACTAGCGGGGCGCCCCAGTACTTC	CASSRTSGAPQYF
TRBV5-1	once	16	TRBJ2-1	.	TGCGCCAGCAGCTCGCCTTTGGAACAGGTAAACAATGAGCAGTTCTTC	CASSSPLEQVNNEQFF
TRBV3-1/TRBV3-2	.	16	TRBJ2-5	.	TGTGCCAGCAGCCAAGATTTTCCTGGGGAGCAAGAGACCCAGTACTTC	CASSQDFPGEQETQYF
TRBV7-2	.	13	TRBJ1-2	.	TGTGCCAGCAGCTACAGTGCTAACTATGGCTACACCTTC	CASSYSANYGYTF
TRBV13	few	16	TRBJ2-7	.	TGTGCCAGCAGCATGCGGGCCGCAGGACGCCTACCCGAGCAGTACTTC	CASSMRAAGRLPEQYF
TRBV27	.	14	TRBJ1-6	TRBD1	TGTGCCAGCAGACAGGACAGGGCAAATTCACCCCTCCACTTT	CASRQDRANSPLHF
TRBV6-5	few	14	TRBJ1-1	.	TGTGCCAGCAGTTCCTCAACAGGGTCGACTGAAGCTTTCTTT	CASSSSTGSTEAFF
TRBV4-2	.	15	TRBJ2-1	TRBD1	TGTGCCAGCAGCCTAAGGACAGGGACCCACAATGAGCAGTTCTTC	CASSLRTGTHNEQFF
TRBV24-1	.	15	TRBJ2-2	.	TGTGCCACCAGTGATTTGTTCCCTTTAGCCGGGGAGCTGTTTTTT	CATSDLFPLAGELFF
TRBV30	few	14	TRBJ2-1	.	TGTGCCTGGAGTCTGCGGGGACCCTACAATGAGCAGTTCTTC	CAWSLRGPYNEQFF
TRBV10-1	.	14	TRBJ2-5	.	TGCGCCAGCAGTGACAGGGGCTCGGAAGAGACCCAGTACTTC	CASSDRGSEETQYF
TRBV19	few	16	TRBJ1-3	TRBD1	TGTGCCAGTAGTGTCGGACAGGTGTTCTCTGGAAACACCATATATTTT	CASSVGQVFSGNTIYF
TRBV29-1	.	12	TRBJ1-4	TRBD1	TGCAGCGTTGGAAGACAGGGTGAAAAACTGTTTTTT	CSVGRQGEKLFF
TRBV5-8	.	15	TRBJ2-7	TRBD1	TGTGCCAGCAGCCCACGGACAGGAACCGTCCGCGAGCAGTACTTC	CASSPRTGTVREQYF
TRBV24-1	.	16	TRBJ2-3	TRBD2	TGTGCCACCAGTGATCCAACTAGCGGAGGCACAGATACGCAGTATTTT	CATSDPTSGGTDTQYF
TRBV12-3/TRBV12-4	.	13	TRBJ1-5	.	TGTGCCAGCAGTATCACCCCGGGGCAGCCCCAGCATTTT	CASSITPGQPQHF
TRBV19	.	15	TRBJ1-2	TRBD1	TGTGCCAGTAGGGGGGGGGACAGGCCAGGCTATGGCTACACCTTC	CASRGGDRPGYGYTF
TRBV6-2/TRBV6-3	.	15	TRBJ1-2	.	TGTGCCAGCAGTTACCCTCCGGGGAATGCCTATGGCTACACCTTC	CASSYPPGNAYGYTF
TRBV6-2/TRBV6-3	.	16	TRBJ2-5	.	TGTGCCAGCAGTAGACCTGGGACTGCCCGCGGGGAGACCCAGTACTTC	CASSRPGTARGETQYF
TRBV19	.	15	TRBJ2-5	TRBD2	TGTGCCAGTAGTGAACTAGCGGGGGGCCTTCAGACCCAGTACTTC	CASSELAGGLQTQYF
TRBV19	.	14	TRBJ1-1	TRBD1	TGTGCCAGTAGTTCGGACAGGGGGCTTACTGAAGCTTTCTTT	CASSSDRGLTEAFF
TRBV5-1	few	14	TRBJ2-3	.	TGCGCCAGCAGCGATCGGGACTCTGCAGATACGCAGTATTTT	CASSDRDSADTQYF
TRBV12-5	.	16	TRBJ2-7	TRBD2	TGTGCTAGTGGTTTGGGACTAGCGGGGAGCTCCTACGAGCAGTACTTC	CASGLGLAGSSYEQYF
TRBV6-2/TRBV6-3	.	15	TRBJ2-5	TRBD2	TGTGCCAGCAGTGTTGGACTAGCGGGGCGAGAGACCCAGTACTTC	CASSVGLAGRETQYF
TRBV18	.	17	TRBJ2-3	TRBD2	TGTGCCAGCTCACCACCGAAGCGGGGGGGAGGCACAGATACGCAGTATTTT	CASSPPKRGGGTDTQYF
TRBV6-6	.	15	TRBJ1-5	.	TGTGCCAGCAGTTGGGAGGGGTCTGGCAATCAGCCCCAGCATTTT	CASSWEGSGNQPQHF
TRBV6-5	.	13	TRBJ1-1	.	TGTGCCAGCAGTTATACAGGGCAGACTGAAGCTTTCTTT	CASSYTGQTEAFF
TRBV4-2	.	15	TRBJ1-4	.	TGTGCCAGCAGCCAAGAGGGGCCTGTAAACGAAAAACTGTTTTTT	CASSQEGPVNEKLFF
TRBV19	.	15	TRBJ2-5	TRBD1	TGTGCCAGTAGTTCCGGGACAGGGGGGCGGGAGACCCAGTACTTC	CASSSGTGGRETQYF
TRBV5-6	.	16	TRBJ2-7	TRBD2	TGTGCCAGCAGGAATTCGAGGAGCGGGGGGGCCTACGAGCAGTACTTC	CASRNSRSGGAYEQYF
TRBV6-4	.	14	TRBJ2-2	.	TGTGCCAGCAGGCGTCGCCCGAACACCGGGGAGCTGTTTTTT	CASRRRPNTGELFF